This TCR beta chain stems from a study of memory CD4+ T cells and cytomegalovirus serostatus (dated by TCRdb to between 2019 and 2020). Context from the whole study: The roughly 35 healthy Belgian adults in the cohort included 9 who were CMV seropositive and 24 who were CMV seronegative. To replicate a published TCR-based CMV serostatus classifier, the study sequenced CD4+ memory TCRbeta repertoires from a Belgian cohort whose cytomegalovirus serostatus was known.

Findings and caveats that apply to the study as a whole: The original-framework classifier achieved a median bootstrapped AUC of 0.95 with a 95% CI of 0.76-1.00 on the Belgian cohort. Only CD4+CD45RO+ memory cells were sequenced, in contrast to the original study, in which naive and memory CD4+ and CD8+ populations were covered. For predicting CMV serostatus, the median bootstrapped AUC was roughly 0.96 using the original framework and 0.91 using a US-trained random forest. Among the roughly 160 previously reported CMV-associated TCRbeta sequences, some 62 showed up in the CD4+ memory repertoires, with each one found in between one and five individuals. The results were interpreted as suggesting that the CMV-associated TCR signature is mostly present in the CD4+ memory repertoire.

This clone occurred a few times. What this receptor recognizes is not known. No quality values exist for individual bases; no much larger clone is one base distant. Genomic DNA was extracted from sorted cells with the Quick-DNA Microprep Kit. TCRbeta DNA was amplified with the immunoSEQ hsTCRbeta kit following the manufacturer's protocol. TCRbeta libraries were sequenced on an Illumina MiSeq instrument. Under the source paper's analysis protocol: Removing out-of-frame sequences left 2,204,828 distinct TCRbeta sequences, an average of around 67,000 per individual. Each individual was scored using the number of approximately 160 previously reported CMV-associated TCRbeta sequences that the individual carried and the total number of productive distinct TCRbeta sequences. A beta-binomial model was reimplemented in Python, and random forests from scikit-learn, run with default parameters, were trained on data from the US cohort. Classifier performance on the Belgian cohort was summarized as median AUC with percentile confidence intervals over 10,000 bootstrap iterations. TCRdb's version of the immuneACCESS table is confined to in-frame rearrangements and falls short of the full clone set. An unresolved V gene accounts for under half of the shortfall where checked; the remainder is of unknown origin. That table is the source of V, J and clone size, and D and trimming were worked out from the DNA. The sample data list around 99,000 clones, and 75% to 90% of these were observed just once. Together, the top ten hold less than 4.5% of the sample.

From the cysteine up to the phenylalanine, the CDR3 has a length of 14 residues. The CDR3 DNA has 42 bases and is translated from base 1. Per the germline V gene (reference sequence), LNHDA is the CDR1 and SQIVND is the CDR2. The germline V end is reduced by 6 bases and the J end by 5 bases; junction bases left unmatched: 3. A FACSAria II was used to sort memory CD4+ T cells, defined as single viable CD3+CD4+CD8-CD45RO+ cells. CMV serostatus was determined with a Roche Elecsys assay detecting serum IgG against CMV pp150, pp28, p38 and p52. Once the samples were thawed, total CD4+ T cells were enriched through positive selection using CD4 magnetic microbeads. The samples came from a different study that was designed specifically to examine the CD4+ T cell memory repertoire. Peripheral blood mononuclear cells were isolated and cryopreserved according to standard operating procedures, and serum was kept at -80 degrees C. Staining used CD3-PerCP (BW264/56), CD4-APC (RPA-T4), CD45RO-PE (UCHT1) and CD8-Pacific Orange (3B5) antibodies, with Sytox blue excluding non-viable cells.

The sequence joins TRBV19 to TRBJ2-2; TRBD2 agrees with 10 junctional bases. The sequence was obtained from an adult in good health and CMV-seropositive. Sequencing input: memory CD4+ T cells from blood. In nucleotides, the sequence is TGTGCCAGTAGACAAGCGGGGGGGACCGGGGAGCTGTTTTTT. This gives the protein CASRQAGGTGELFF.